Presented here are 8 T cell receptor beta chains from one specimen sequenced in a study of blood T cell repertoires in COVID-19. Using immunoSEQ multiplex PCR, the repertoire was profiled, and TCRdb retains in-frame clones only, with some absent. The sample includes fewer than 300,000 clones, 85% to 90% of them seen just once. The sample consisted of peripheral blood. The receptors here all came from a man in his thirties or forties with acute or convalescent COVID-19.

This chain uses TRBV7-2 with TRBJ1-5, with no clear D. Trimming removed 1 base from V and 11 bases from J, with 9 bases in between. The CDR3 is 12 residues long. Germline V CDR1 and CDR2: SGHTA, FQGNSA. CDR3: CASSLGATAQHF. The CDR3 DNA sequence: TGTGCCAGCAGCTTAGGGGCCACGGCCCAGCATTTT.

This CDR3 is CASSSDRGLEKLFF. The CDR3 DNA sequence: TGTGCCAGCAGCTCCGACAGGGGACTAGAAAAACTGTTTTTT. The chain uses TRBV6-5 and TRBJ1-4; 8 nucleotides agree with TRBD1. V shed 6 bases, J shed 8 bases, and the junction held 8 bases outside the gene matches. This CDR3 has 14 residues. The germline CDR1 and CDR2 sequences are MNHEY and SVGAGI.

The V and J genes are TRBV11-3 and TRBJ2-2; 14 bases are a match to TRBD2. After removal of 5 bases from V and 5 bases from J, the junction contained 1 base not matched to a gene. The CDR3 loop spans 15 amino acids. The germline V gene has CDR1 SGHNT and CDR2 YENEEA. CDR3 DNA sequence: TGTGCCAGCAGCGGGACTAGCGGGAGTACCGGGGAGCTGTTTTTT. This codes for CASSGTSGSTGELFF. Full variable domain (missing parts from reference TRBV11-3 and TRBJ2-2): EAGVVQSPRYKIIEKKQPVAFWCNPISGHNTLYWYLQNLGQGPELLIRYENEEAVDDSQLPKDRFSAERLKGVDSTLKIQPAELGDSAVYLCASSGTSGSTGELFFGEGSRLTVL.

The V and J genes are TRBV2 and TRBJ1-3; 8 bases are a match to TRBD1. J gave up 0 bases and V 7 bases, and 2 bases lay outside the gene matches. The CDR3 spans 14 residues. Germline V lookup: CDR1 SNHLY, CDR2 FYNNEI. CDR3 nucleotides: TGTGCCAGCAAGGACAGGGCCTCTGGAAACACCATATATTTT. The encoded protein is CASKDRASGNTIYF.

The chain employs TRBV5-1 and TRBJ1-2; TRBD1 might be the D (5 bases). The CDR3 has 16 residues. Trimming pared 0 bases from V and 6 bases from J, leaving 18 bases between. Germline lookup yields CDR1 SGHRS and CDR2 YFSETQ. This chain's CDR3 is CASSLGLRGGLNGYTF. In DNA, the CDR3 is TGCGCCAGCAGCTTGGGTCTCCGTGGGGGGTTAAATGGCTACACCTTC.

The V call is TRBV9, the J call TRBJ2-1; TRBD2 is a possible D gene (5 bases). V was pared by 0 bases and J by 1 base, with 11 bases between. Germline V CDR1 and CDR2: SGDLS, YYNGEE. This CDR3 has 16 residues. The CDR3 loop reads CASSVGAGDSYNEQFF. CDR3 DNA sequence: TGTGCCAGCAGCGTAGGTGCCGGGGATTCCTACAATGAGCAGTTCTTC.

This rearrangement joins TRBV6-1 to TRBJ2-7, with TRBD1 as a possible D gene (5 bases). V lost 1 base to trimming and J lost 2 bases, with 15 bases between them. The germline CDR1 and CDR2 sequences are MNHNS and SASEGT. This CDR3 is 16 amino acids long. In DNA form, the CDR3 reads TGTGCCAGCAGTGAAGGGTCAGGGATATTTACCTACGAGCAGTACTTC. It encodes CASSEGSGIFTYEQYF.

This chain uses TRBV7-2 with TRBJ1-1; 7 nucleotides agree with TRBD1. Trimming cost V 7 bases and J 4 bases; bases outside gene matches: 9. CDR3 length: 14 amino acids. Germline CDR1 is SGHTA and CDR2 is FQGNSA. The DNA of the CDR3 is TGTGCCAGCACCCGACAGGGACCGGTCACTGAAGCTTTCTTT. As protein: CASTRQGPVTEAFF.